These 21 T cell receptor beta chains were all obtained from the same sample, sequenced in a study of breast tumors, draining lymph nodes, adjacent tissues. Each CDR3 protein gets one entry after TCRdb re-called the multiplex PCR reads with MiXCR. The sample lists tens of thousands of distinct CDR3 sequences; approximately 22% were seen once. Source material: breast tumor tissue. These receptors all stem from a female donor with breast cancer. Some clones in this sample may be carry-over from other donors' samples.

In this sample, this clonotype turned up many times. The gene calls are TRBV20-1 and TRBJ2-2; 7 nucleotides match TRBD2. Germline V lookup: CDR1 DFQATT, CDR2 SNEGSKA (reference sequence). This CDR3 contains 14 residues. Unmatched junction bases numbered 7, after V lost 6 bases and J lost 3 bases. In nucleotides, the CDR3 is TGCAGTGCCCTCCCCCGGGAGGACACCGGGGAGCTGTTTTTT. As protein: CSALPREDTGELFF.

This clonotype was observed at least ten times. CDR3 amino acids: CATSRDWDSPLHF. The CDR3 DNA reads as TGTGCCACCAGCCGGGACTGGGATTCACCCCTCCACTTT. The chain recombines TRBV24-1 with TRBJ1-6; D perhaps matches TRBD1 (5 bases). This CDR3 is 13 amino acids long. V gave up 7 bases and J gave up 8 bases, with 11 bases separating them. Germline V gene sequence: CDR1 KGHDR, CDR2 SFDVKD.

This clonotype came up many times. The rearrangement joins TRBV27 to TRBJ2-5; perhaps TRBD2 as D (5 bases). CDR1 and CDR2 (germline): MNHEY, SMNVEV (reference sequence). The CDR3 runs 14 residues. V gave up 4 bases and J gave up 2 bases, with 11 bases separating them. CDR3 in amino acids: CASSSLDSQETQYF. As DNA, the CDR3 is TGTGCCAGCAGTTCCCTGGACTCACAAGAGACCCAGTACTTC.

This clonotype was seen at least ten times. The chain recombines TRBV12-3 or TRBV12-4 with TRBJ2-2; D is unresolved. CDR3 length: 18 residues. V shed 1 base and J shed 2 bases, with 17 bases lying between them. CDR3 sequence (DNA): TGTGCCAGCAGTTTAGGGGCCCGCAGCGTAACTAACACCGGGGAGCTGTTTTTT. Translating gives CASSLGARSVTNTGELFF.

By frequency in the sample, this clonotype is medium-sized. This chain links TRBV30 with TRBJ2-3; 10 bases agree with TRBD2. This CDR3 is built from 13 residues. With 4 bases clipped from V and 6 bases from J, the junction kept 4 bases outside the gene matches. Germline CDR1 reads GTSNPN; CDR2 reads SVGIG (reference sequence). CDR3 DNA: TGTGCCTGGAACAGCGGGGGGGCGGATACGCAGTATTTT. Translation: CAWNSGGADTQYF.

This clonotype was detected once. The rearrangement joins TRBV7-6 to TRBJ1-1, with D unclear. Trimming took off 5 bases at V and 1 base at J, with 5 bases between the two ends. CDR1 and CDR2 from the germline V gene are SGHVS and FNYEAQ. The CDR3 runs to 12 residues. The CDR3 DNA reads as TGTGCCAGCAGCCCACAGAACACTGAAGCTTTCTTT. Translation: CASSPQNTEAFF.

The chain has TRBV3-1 and TRBJ2-3; a possible D gene is TRBD2 (5 bases). V gave up 1 base and J gave up 1 base, with 9 bases separating them. Germline V gene sequence: CDR1 LGHDT, CDR2 YNNKEL (reference sequence). The CDR3 has 15 amino acids. This CDR3 reads CASSQAGIRTDTQYF. The DNA for the CDR3 is TGTGCCAGCAGCCAAGCCGGGATTCGCACAGATACGCAGTATTTT.

This clonotype was observed at least ten times. The chain is built from TRBV15 and TRBJ2-1, with 10 bases fitting TRBD2. The CDR3 is 19 residues long. The V gene's germline CDR1 is LNHNV and CDR2 YYDKDF (reference sequence). The J segment lost 0 bases and the V segment lost 0 bases, leaving 8 bases of the junction unmatched. The CDR3 spells CATSRDPYASGGSYNEQFF. The CDR3 DNA follows: TGTGCCACCAGCAGAGATCCGTATGCTAGCGGGGGCTCCTACAATGAGCAGTTCTTC.

There are a few counts of this clonotype. This chain links TRBV30 with TRBJ2-5; no clear D gene. V was clipped by 1 base and J by 1 base, with 7 bases between them. The V gene's germline CDR1 is GTSNPN and CDR2 SVGIG (reference sequence). The CDR3 is 13 amino acids. CDR3 amino acids: CAWSADLQETQYF. CDR3 sequence (DNA): TGTGCCTGGAGTGCGGATCTCCAAGAGACCCAGTACTTC.

This clonotype has ten or more counts. The V and J genes are TRBV10-2 and TRBJ1-6; no clear D. V gave up 4 bases and J gave up 3 bases, with 7 bases separating them. The CDR3 length is 14 residues. Germline V gene sequence: CDR1 WSHSY, CDR2 SAAADI. The CDR3 is CASSGRRYNSPLHF. CDR3 nucleotides: TGCGCCAGCAGTGGCCGCCGCTATAATTCACCCCTCCACTTT.

V is TRBV7-8 and J is TRBJ1-4; D is ambiguous. The V and J ends lost 1 base and 3 bases respectively, with 3 bases between them. Germline V gene data show CDR1 as SGHVS and CDR2 as FQNEAQ. There are 13 residues in the CDR3. The chain's CDR3 is CASSLGPNEKLFF. The CDR3 DNA reads TGTGCCAGCAGCTTAGGGCCTAATGAAAAACTGTTTTTT.

In its sample, this clonotype was seen many times. Here the CDR3 DNA reads TGTGCCAGCAGCGTTTATAGCGGTTCGGGAGATACGCAGTATTTT. Its protein is CASSVYSGSGDTQYF. The chain uses TRBV7-9 and TRBJ2-3, with D possibly matching TRBD2 (6 bases). Germline CDR1 and CDR2: SEHNR and FQNEAQ (reference sequence). Trimming shortened V by 5 bases and J by 5 bases, and 17 bases separated the two germline ends. The CDR3 has 15 amino acids.

This clonotype has just a few counts. The chain employs TRBV28 and TRBJ1-5; D is uncertain. The germline V and J ends were trimmed by 3 bases and 7 bases, with 13 bases remaining between them. Germline CDR1 MDHEN, CDR2 SYDVKM. This CDR3 region has 14 residues. The CDR3 loop is CASSFELRVQPQHF. In nucleotides, the CDR3 is TGTGCCAGCAGTTTTGAGCTGCGGGTGCAGCCCCAGCATTTT.

In its sample, this clonotype was seen many times. The chain couples TRBV2 to TRBJ2-1; TRBD2 might be the D (5 bases). Deletions cut 6 bases from V and 9 bases from J, with 21 bases between. This CDR3 contains 15 residues. Looked up from germline, CDR1 is SNHLY and CDR2 is FYNNEI. The CDR3 here is CASRVEKVIGGEQFF. The CDR3 DNA follows: TGTGCCAGCAGAGTAGAGAAAGTAATAGGAGGTGAGCAGTTCTTC.

This clonotype was seen more than once but under ten times. The genes are TRBV5-1 and TRBJ2-1; 8 bases fit TRBD2. After removal of 6 bases from V and 5 bases from J, the junction contained 7 bases not matched to a gene. From germline, CDR1 is SGHRS and CDR2 YFSETQ. The CDR3 is 14 amino acids. In DNA form, the CDR3 reads TGCGCCAGCACCTGGGGTAGCGGGGACAATGAGCAGTTCTTC. This gives the protein CASTWGSGDNEQFF.

Ten or more counts support this clonotype. V and J are TRBV20-1 and TRBJ2-1; 9 nucleotides align to TRBD1. The CDR3 contains 15 residues. The germline gives CDR1 DFQATT, CDR2 SNEGSKA (reference sequence). The V and J ends lost 6 bases and 4 bases, in that order; junction bases with no gene match: 10. The DNA of the CDR3 is TGCAGTGCAAACCACCGGGACAGGGTGTACAATGAGCAGTTCTTC. Translated: CSANHRDRVYNEQFF.

At least ten counts were recorded for this clonotype. DNA of the CDR3: TGTGCCAGCAGCTTAACCGGAGGGCAACGTACGCAGTATTTT. It translates to CASSLTGGQRTQYF. This chain joins TRBV7-8 and TRBJ2-3, with D maybe TRBD2 (6 bases). From germline, CDR1 is SGHVS and CDR2 FQNEAQ. The CDR3 loop spans 14 amino acids. Trimming took off 2 bases at V and 8 bases at J, with 14 bases between the two ends.

There are many counts of this clonotype. V gene TRBV30 combines with J gene TRBJ2-3, with 11 bases identical to TRBD2. Germline-derived CDR1 and CDR2 are GTSNPN and SVGIG (reference sequence). This CDR3 spans 14 amino acids. J lost 1 base, V lost 3 bases, and 0 bases had no gene match. The CDR3 region has the DNA TGTGCCTGGAGACTAGCGGGGGGCACAGATACGCAGTATTTT. The encoded protein is CAWRLAGGTDTQYF.

This clonotype has at least ten counts. The chain couples TRBV7-9 to TRBJ2-3; TRBD2 agrees at 14 bases. CDR3 length: 19 amino acids. Germline CDR1 is SEHNR and CDR2 is FQNEAQ (reference sequence). Germline trimming cut 5 bases from V and 0 bases from J; bases unmatched to any gene: 10. In DNA, the CDR3 is TGTGCCAGCAGCCTTCGGACTAGCGGGGGGACTTTGAGCACAGATACGCAGTATTTT. Protein sequence: CASSLRTSGGTLSTDTQYF.

By proportion, this clonotype is medium-sized. The V call is TRBV20-1, the J call TRBJ2-7, with 11 bases aligning to TRBD2. In germline, CDR1 is DFQATT, CDR2 SNEGSKA (reference sequence). CDR3 size: 13 residues. Germline trimming cut 5 bases from V and 4 bases from J; bases unmatched to any gene: 4. The CDR3 bases are TGCAGTGCTCCCGGACTAGCGGGTTACGAGCAGTACTTC. Amino acids: CSAPGLAGYEQYF.

This CDR3 reads CASSLGARWTEAFF. The DNA for the CDR3 is TGTGCCAGCAGCTTAGGGGCCAGATGGACTGAAGCTTTCTTT. J is TRBJ1-1 and V is TRBV7-9, with D unresolved. The CDR3 is 14 residues long. Between the trimmed V and J ends, which lost 1 base and 5 bases, there was a span of 11 bases. The germline gives CDR1 SEHNR, CDR2 FQNEAQ (reference sequence).